Presented here are 15 T cell receptor beta chains from one specimen sequenced in a study of post-analysis software for immune sequencing data. Antigen specificity for these receptors is unknown. Unique molecular identifiers were carried by the TCR beta cDNA libraries. TCRdb ran MiXCR on the PCR reads and lists one entry per CDR3 protein. This sample yields some 690,000 distinct CDR3 sequences, of which 30% are seen a single time; under 0.7% belongs to the top ten. Study-level points and caveats: TRBV5-6, TRBV5-1 and TRBV20-1 were among a handful of TRBV segments more frequent in patients than controls.

The sample consisted of blood. These receptors all come from a girl under 18 with multiple sclerosis.

The V gene is TRBV10-3, the J gene TRBJ1-5; TRBD1 agrees at 10 bases. The germline gives CDR1 ENHRY, CDR2 SYGVKD. This CDR3 is built from 14 residues. The ends lost 6 bases at V and 8 bases at J; junction bases unmatched: 7. CDR3 sequence: CAIRGDRGAEPQHF. CDR3 DNA: TGTGCCATCAGAGGGGACAGGGGAGCCGAGCCCCAGCATTTT.

The V call is TRBV7-2, the J call TRBJ1-1; D unresolved. The length of the CDR3 is 14 residues. CDR1 and CDR2 from the germline V gene are SGHTA and FQGNSA. V shed 1 base and J shed 4 bases, with 10 bases lying between them. The CDR3, as DNA: TGTGCCAGCAGCTTAGATCTCTATGGCACTGAAGCTTTCTTT. Amino acids: CASSLDLYGTEAFF.

This chain uses TRBV7-2 with TRBJ1-1; 8 nucleotides align to TRBD1. Germline lookup yields CDR1 SGHTA and CDR2 FQGNSA. The junction had 5 bases not matched to a gene; V was cut back by 4 bases and J by 1 base. The CDR3 loop spans 15 amino acids. The CDR3 DNA reads as TGTGCCAGCAGCTGGGCGGGACAGGAGAACACTGAAGCTTTCTTT. It codes for CASSWAGQENTEAFF.

This chain uses TRBV20-1 with TRBJ2-1, with TRBD1 matching 10 bases. The CDR3 has 14 residues. From germline, CDR1 is DFQATT and CDR2 SNEGSKA (reference sequence). V shed 6 bases and J 7 bases; nucleotides not matched to a gene: 9. The CDR3 bases are TGCAGTGCGGCCGGGACAGGGGCAGGAAATGAGCAGTTCTTC. This codes for CSAAGTGAGNEQFF.

This clonotype showed up just a few times. V and J are TRBV10-3 and TRBJ2-1; TRBD2 agrees at 11 bases. The CDR3 sequence is 19 residues long. V was pared by 3 bases and J by 0 bases, with 10 bases of the junction left unmatched. Germline V gene data show CDR1 as ENHRY and CDR2 as SYGVKD. DNA of the CDR3: TGTGCCATCAGTGACAGGTGGCTAGCGGGAGGCCGCTCCTACAATGAGCAGTTCTTC. Translated: CAISDRWLAGGRSYNEQFF.

This clonotype was recorded many times. The J gene is TRBJ2-7, the V gene TRBV7-2, with D perhaps assigned TRBD1 or TRBD2 (5 bases each). The CDR3 spans 14 residues. Looked up from germline, CDR1 is SGHTA and CDR2 is FQGNSA. The V and J ends lost 1 base and 1 base respectively, with 8 bases between them. For the CDR3, the DNA is TGTGCCAGCAGCTTAGGGAGGACATCCTACGAGCAGTACTTC. Translating it yields CASSLGRTSYEQYF.

The chain uses TRBV7-2 and TRBJ2-7; D perhaps matches TRBD1 (5 bases). The CDR3 totals 13 residues. The V gene's germline CDR1 is SGHTA and CDR2 FQGNSA. Trimming removed 1 base at V and 6 bases at J, with 10 bases between. CDR3 coding DNA: TGTGCCAGCAGCTTAGTCCAGGGCGGCGAGCAGTACTTC. This sequence encodes CASSLVQGGEQYF.

The chain uses TRBV20-1 and TRBJ1-6; D gene unclear. Trimming shortened V by 4 bases and J by 0 bases, and 7 bases separated the two germline ends. CDR3 length: 14 residues. Germline V gives CDR1 DFQATT, CDR2 SNEGSKA (reference sequence). The CDR3 loop is CSAMRSSYNSPLHF. For the CDR3, the DNA is TGCAGTGCTATGCGGAGCTCCTATAATTCACCCCTCCACTTT.

The V call is TRBV5-1, the J call TRBJ2-3, with D perhaps TRBD2 (5 bases). Germline lookup yields CDR1 SGHRS and CDR2 YFSETQ. Trimming removed 4 bases from V and 5 bases from J, with 14 bases in between. This CDR3 has 14 amino acids. CDR3 protein: CASSQSGRGDTQYF. Here the CDR3 DNA reads TGCGCCAGCAGCCAGTCCGGACGGGGAGATACGCAGTATTTT.

This clonotype was seen more than once but under ten times. The V and J genes are TRBV7-9 and TRBJ1-2; D not certain. CDR1 and CDR2 (germline): SEHNR, FQNEAQ (reference sequence). V lost 4 bases and J lost 5, with 8 bases in between. The length of the CDR3 is 12 residues. CDR3 nucleotides: TGTGCCAGCAGCTCCGACTATTATGGCTACACCTTC. It codes for CASSSDYYGYTF.

V is TRBV7-2 and J is TRBJ2-7; D remains unclear. Looked up from germline, CDR1 is SGHTA and CDR2 is FQGNSA. V was trimmed by 7 bases and J by 0 bases, leaving 7 bases between them. The CDR3 spans 12 residues. This CDR3 is CASTNLSYEQYF. The CDR3, as DNA: TGTGCCAGCACAAACCTCTCCTACGAGCAGTACTTC.

This chain uses TRBV2 with TRBJ1-6, with D possibly TRBD1 on 5 matching bases. Trimming took 3 bases from V and 10 from J, leaving 13 bases between them. CDR3 length equals 14 residues. Germline V gene data show CDR1 as SNHLY and CDR2 as FYNNEI. CDR3 nucleotides: TGTGCCAGCAGTGAGTTCAGGGATGGATCACCCCTCCACTTT. It specifies CASSEFRDGSPLHF.

The sample holds many counts of this clonotype. The chain is built from TRBV13 and TRBJ2-4; possibly TRBD1 for D (5 bases). The CDR3 is 16 amino acids. The V end was cut by 4 bases, the J end by 1 base, with 14 bases between. Looked up from germline, CDR1 is PRHDT and CDR2 is FYEKMQ (reference sequence). CDR3 loop: CASSSLRVGAKNIQYF. CDR3 coding DNA: TGTGCCAGCAGCTCCCTCAGGGTCGGGGCCAAAAACATTCAGTACTTC.

This clonotype was seen a handful of times. This chain links TRBV11-2 with TRBJ2-1, with 12 bases that match TRBD2. The CDR3 spans 17 residues. Germline V lookup: CDR1 SGHAT, CDR2 FQNNGV. Trimming removed 5 bases from V and 5 bases from J; junction bases left unmatched: 10. The chain's CDR3 is CASSRGLAGRIDNEQFF. DNA of the CDR3: TGTGCCAGCAGCCGTGGACTAGCGGGAAGAATCGACAATGAGCAGTTCTTC.

This clonotype occurred many times. The V gene is TRBV10-3, the J gene TRBJ2-4; D unclear. This CDR3 spans 14 amino acids. Germline V CDR1 and CDR2: ENHRY, SYGVKD. V was trimmed by 3 bases and J by 3 bases, leaving 9 bases between them. The CDR3 sequence is CAISEQYDKNIQYF. CDR3 DNA: TGTGCCATCAGTGAACAGTACGACAAAAACATTCAGTACTTC.